The 17 T cell receptor beta chains below were found in one sample sequenced in a study of molecular identifiers for immune sequencing clone quantification. MiXCR was run by TCRdb on the PCR reads, yielding one entry per CDR3 protein. The sample lists approximately 670,000 distinct CDR3 sequences, 15% to 20% occurring once. Material: naive CD8+ T cells from blood, with Jurkat cell RNA spiked in. Regarding subset: FACS-sorted CD8+CD4-CCR7+CD45RA+ naive T cells. These receptors were taken from a human donor in good health. Some libraries in this study had Jurkat cell RNA spiked in.

This clonotype was picked up many times. The chain recombines TRBV20-1 with TRBJ1-5, with D perhaps matching TRBD1 (6 bases). Germline-derived CDR1 and CDR2 are DFQATT and SNEGSKA (reference sequence). The CDR3 contains 15 residues. V shed 0 bases and J shed 6 bases, with 15 bases lying between them. Written as DNA, the CDR3 is TGCAGTGCTAGAGATGCGGGGGGCGCGGGTCAGCCCCAGCATTTT. Translating it yields CSARDAGGAGQPQHF.

At least ten counts were recorded for this clonotype. The V and J genes are TRBV7-6 and TRBJ2-3; TRBD2 is a possible D gene (6 bases). Deletions cut 5 bases from V and 0 bases from J, with 15 bases between. Germline values: CDR1 SGHVS, CDR2 FNYEAQ. The CDR3 contains 16 residues. As DNA, the CDR3 is TGTGCCAGCAGCCCCTGGGACTTTGCTAGCACAGATACGCAGTATTTT. This translates into CASSPWDFASTDTQYF.

Details on this clonotype: Possible read error: a much larger clone is one base away. The CDR3 nucleotides are TGTGCCAGCAGCTTATATGGCGCCACCGGGACTAGCGAGGAGACCCAGTACTTC. Translation: CASSLYGATGTSEETQYF. The rearrangement links TRBV12-3 or TRBV12-4 to TRBJ2-5; 10 bases align to TRBD2. The V gene end was trimmed by 6 bases and the J gene end by 5 bases; junction bases not matched to a gene: 18. The CDR3 length is 18 residues.

This clonotype was seen a handful of times. This sequence may be a read error, since a much larger clone differs from it by one base. The chain is built from TRBV7-9 and TRBJ2-3, with no clear D. The V end lost 4 bases, the J end lost 6 bases, and 20 bases lay between the germline ends. The CDR3 is made up of 16 amino acids. Germline lookup yields CDR1 SEHNR and CDR2 FQNEAQ (reference sequence). CDR3: CASSSSRPARMDTQYF. CDR3 coding DNA: TGTGCCAGCAGCTCGTCGAGGCCCGCGAGGATGGATACGCAGTATTTT. Drawing the rest from reference TRBV7-9 and TRBJ2-3, the complete variable domain is DTGVSQNPRHKITKRGQNVTFRCDPISEHNRLYWYRQTLGQGPEFLTYFQNEAQLEKSRLLSDRFSAERPKGSFSTLEIQRTEQGDSAMYLCASSSSRPARMDTQYFGPGTRLTVL.

At least ten counts were recorded for this clonotype. V usage is TRBV27 and J usage is TRBJ1-1; 12 bases line up with TRBD1. V shed 6 bases, J shed 4 bases, and the junction held 6 bases outside the gene matches. In germline, CDR1 is MNHEY, CDR2 SMNVEV (reference sequence). This CDR3 region has 15 residues. The CDR3 coding sequence is TGTGCCAGCAGCCGACGGGACAGGGGGCTCACTGAAGCTTTCTTT. Amino acid sequence: CASSRRDRGLTEAFF.

This CDR3 reads CASSLPWTISNTGELFF. Written as DNA, the CDR3 is TGTGCCAGCAGCTTACCCTGGACTATATCGAACACCGGGGAGCTGTTTTTT. V usage is TRBV7-2 and J usage is TRBJ2-2, with D tentatively TRBD2 (6 bases). The V and J ends lost 2 bases and 0 bases respectively, with 13 bases between them. CDR3 length equals 17 residues. Germline V CDR1 and CDR2: SGHTA, FQGNSA.

This clonotype was picked up many times. This chain links TRBV12-3 or TRBV12-4 with TRBJ2-7; tentative D call: TRBD2 (7 bases). The CDR3 consists of 16 residues. The V gene lost 7 bases and the J gene lost 3 bases, with 22 bases spanning the gap. CDR3 region: CASTPSWGGKDYEQYF. CDR3 DNA: TGTGCCAGCACCCCATCTTGGGGGGGCAAGGACTACGAGCAGTACTTC.

As regards this clonotype: A much larger clone differs by one base, so this may be a read error. The rearrangement links TRBV7-7 to TRBJ1-1; D remains ambiguous. The CDR3 has 13 amino acids. CDR1 and CDR2 from the germline V gene are SSHAT and FNYEAQ (reference sequence). The CDR3 DNA follows: TGTGCTAGCAGCTTAAATTGGAACACTGAAGCTCTCTTT. Translating it yields CASSLNWNTEALF.

This clonotype was counted ten times or more. The genes are TRBV28 and TRBJ2-7; TRBD2 matches at 7 bases. The CDR3 sequence is 15 residues long. J lost 2 bases, V lost 3 bases, and 7 bases had no gene match. Germline lookup yields CDR1 MDHEN and CDR2 SYDVKM. CDR3 in amino acids: CASSFRGSKAYEQYF. The CDR3 nucleotides read TGTGCCAGCAGTTTTCGCGGGAGTAAGGCCTACGAGCAGTACTTC.

Of note for this clonotype: This could be a read error, since a much larger clone is one nucleotide away. The rearrangement uses TRBV11-2 and TRBJ2-3; D not certain. V lost 5 bases to trimming and J lost 10 bases, with 13 bases between them. The CDR3 extends over 12 amino acids. Germline loops: CDR1 SGHAT, CDR2 FQNNGV. In nucleotides, the CDR3 is TGTGCCAGCAGCGATCTTTTAGGTTCGCAGTATTTT. This translates into CASSDLLGSQYF. The whole variable domain, remainder taken from reference TRBV11-2 and TRBJ2-3, is EAGVAQSPRYKIIEKRQSVAFWCNPISGHATLYWYQQILGQGPKLLIQFQNNGVVDDSQLPKDRFSAERLKGVDSTLKIQPAKLEDSAVYLCASSDLLGSQYFGPGTRLTVL.

This clonotype appeared many times. The V call is TRBV7-9, the J call TRBJ2-5; D is perhaps TRBD2 (5 bases). The V end lost 6 bases, the J end lost 5 bases, and 13 bases lay between the germline ends. Germline CDR1 and CDR2: SEHNR and FQNEAQ (reference sequence). CDR3 length equals 13 residues. Here the CDR3 DNA reads TGTGCCAGCAGGAGGGCGGGCGTGGAGACCCAGTACTTC. Its translation is CASRRAGVETQYF.

This clonotype was observed a handful of times. The chain has TRBV27 and TRBJ2-7, with D perhaps matching TRBD1 or TRBD2 (5 bases each). This CDR3 contains 15 residues. Trimming stripped 4 bases from V and 2 bases from J, with 15 bases between. Germline V lookup: CDR1 MNHEY, CDR2 SMNVEV (reference sequence). CDR3 DNA: TGTGCCAGCAGTTCCCCAACTAGGGGAGCCTACGAGCAGTACTTC. Translation gives CASSSPTRGAYEQYF.

Comment on this clonotype: One end of the junction fails to match germline, which may point to a read error. The chain is built from TRBV12-3 or TRBV12-4 and TRBJ1-2, with a weak D call TRBD1 (6 bases). CDR3 length: 15 amino acids. The CDR3 DNA is TGTGCCAGCAGTCCTCCGGGACACCGACTCTATGGCTACGCCTTC. Its protein product is CASSPPGHRLYGYAF.

At least ten counts were recorded for this clonotype. This chain connects TRBV5-8 to TRBJ2-1; D is possibly TRBD1 or TRBD2 (5 bases each). The CDR3 totals 13 residues. Looked up from germline, CDR1 is SGHTS and CDR2 is YDEGEE. Deletions cut 0 bases from V and 9 bases from J, with 10 bases between. The CDR3 reads CASSLAGTGEQFF. CDR3 nucleotide sequence: TGTGCCAGCAGCTTGGCAGGGACGGGTGAGCAGTTCTTC.

On this clonotype itself: Being one base from a much bigger clone, this may be a read error. The chain employs TRBV23-1 and TRBJ2-5, with TRBD1 identical over 12 bases. TRBV23-1 is an ORF for which the function is uncertain. The CDR3 has 19 residues. The CDR3 spells CASSHRPGQGAPLGETQHF. For the CDR3, the DNA is TGCGCCAGCAGTCACCGACCGGGACAGGGGGCACCATTGGGCGAGACCCAGCACTTC.

The sample holds many counts of this clonotype. The J gene is TRBJ1-1, the V gene TRBV7-9, with a possible D match to TRBD1 (6 bases). Germline loops: CDR1 SEHNR, CDR2 FQNEAQ (reference sequence). V was cut by 3 bases and J by 6 bases, with 8 bases left in between. The CDR3 loop spans 12 amino acids. The CDR3: CASSFGGAEAFF. The CDR3 region has the DNA TGTGCCAGCAGCTTCGGGGGCGCTGAAGCTTTCTTT.

The chain joins TRBV27 to TRBJ2-7; 7 bases line up with TRBD2. Losses at the gene ends were 9 bases for V and 7 bases for J; bases not matched to a gene: 9. Germline values: CDR1 MNHEY, CDR2 SMNVEV (reference sequence). This CDR3 is 12 amino acids long. CDR3 coding DNA: TGTGCCAGTGGGAGCGGGGCCTGGGAGCAGTACTTC. It encodes CASGSGAWEQYF.